This T cell receptor beta chain was sequenced during a study of T cell changes during pregnancy in multiple sclerosis. Profiled with immunoSEQ multiplex PCR; TCRdb holds only in-frame clones, not every one. The sample consists of 58,000 or so clones, about nine tenths of them appearing once. The junction had 10 bases not matched to a gene; V was cut back by 0 bases and J by 14 bases. CDR1 SGHKS and CDR2 YYEKEE come from the germline V gene (reference sequence). The CDR3 sequence is 14 residues long. The V call is TRBV5-5, the J call TRBJ2-3; 9 positions agree with TRBD2. The source is a female donor with multiple sclerosis, enrolled in a pregnancy study. Material: CD4+ T cells from peripheral blood mononuclear cells, obtained in the third trimester of pregnancy. CDR3 coding DNA: TGTGCCAGCAGCTTGGCCGTGGCAGCGGGGGGCTCGTATTTT. Protein sequence: CASSLAVAAGGSYF.